This TCR beta chain is from a study of T cells in Graves' hyperthyroidism and ophthalmopathy. Study results and caveats: Prediction of ophthalmopathy progression came a median approximately 6.5 months pre-onset. Most clonotypes that expanded in the thyroid above 0.001 also showed up in blood. A 13 V-J signature model discriminated ophthalmopathy versus stable hyperthyroidism.

Amplified TCR beta CDR3 regions came from RNA transcripts. Initially, a first-round RT-PCR of the TCR CDR3 employed the HTBI primer set. One entry per CDR3 protein, called by TCRdb with MiXCR from the multiplex PCR reads. The data contain some 800,000 distinct CDR3 sequences, 38% of them singletons. This clonotype was seen ten or more times. Its antigen is unknown. From more than 9 ml of fresh peripheral blood, PBMCs were isolated. The sequencing sample was made of blood. The source is a man between 18 and 35 years old with Graves' hyperthyroidism.

The DNA of the CDR3 is TGTGCCAGCAGCGTAGAGAGACAGGGGGCTGAAGCTTTCTTT. Translated: CASSVERQGAEAFF. The genes are TRBV9 and TRBJ1-1; 9 bases are a match to TRBD1. The trim removed 0 bases at V and 6 bases at J, leaving 3 bases unmatched. There are 14 residues in the CDR3. Germline V gives CDR1 SGDLS, CDR2 YYNGEE.